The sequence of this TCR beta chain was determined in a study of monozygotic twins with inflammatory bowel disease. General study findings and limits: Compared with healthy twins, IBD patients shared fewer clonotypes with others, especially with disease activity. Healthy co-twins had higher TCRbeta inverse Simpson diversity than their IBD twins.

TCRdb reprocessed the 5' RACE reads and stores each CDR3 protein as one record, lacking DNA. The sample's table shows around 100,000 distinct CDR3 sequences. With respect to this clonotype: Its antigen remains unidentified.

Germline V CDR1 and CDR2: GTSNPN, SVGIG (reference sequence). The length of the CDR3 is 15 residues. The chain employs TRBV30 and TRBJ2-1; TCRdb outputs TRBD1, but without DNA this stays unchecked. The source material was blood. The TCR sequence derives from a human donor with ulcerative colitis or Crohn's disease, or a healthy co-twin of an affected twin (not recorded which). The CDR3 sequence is CAWAPPGTANNEQFF.